The entry below gives a single T cell receptor (beta chain) sequence along with its context. What it recognizes is unknown. Naive CD8 cells lacked CD45RO and underwent positive selection for CCR7, leaving out terminally differentiated effector memory CD45RA+ cells. This sample is drawn from a study of shared clonotypes between healthy human individuals. Study-wide findings and caveats: Blood was the only sampled material, and tissue repertoires likely differ. Some clonotypes were shared by all four sorted-subset donors, while others were not shared. The non-shared ones had lower generation probabilities than the shared ones.

Generated by immunoSEQ multiplex PCR, the TCRdb table keeps only in-frame clones and is missing some. The sample contains about 2.1 million clones, 93% of which appear only once. The sequence was collected from a man aged 18 to 30 in good health. Some clones in this sample may be carry-over from other donors' samples. The source material was naive CD8+ T cells from PBMCs.

CDR3: CAISATGTDSHATNEKLFF. The CDR3 nucleotides are TGTGCCATCAGTGCCACCGGGACAGATTCTCATGCAACTAATGAAAAACTGTTTTTT. The chain carries TRBV10-3 and TRBJ1-4; TRBD1 aligns across 7 bases. The CDR3 contains 19 residues. J gave up 0 bases and V 4 bases, and 14 bases lay outside the gene matches. Germline values: CDR1 ENHRY, CDR2 SYGVKD.